These 6 T cell receptor beta chains came from one sample sequenced in a study of T cells in Graves' hyperthyroidism and ophthalmopathy. TCR beta CDR3 sequences were amplified from RNA transcripts. First-round RT-PCR targeting the TCR CDR3 was performed with the HTBI primer set. TCRdb reanalysed the multiplex PCR reads using MiXCR and keeps one entry per CDR3 protein. In the table there are around 350,000 distinct CDR3 sequences, 19% of which are singletons. Sequencing was done on a sample of blood. The receptor set was obtained from a woman aged 18-29 years with Graves' hyperthyroidism.

This clonotype was recorded at least ten times. The chain carries TRBV28 and TRBJ1-2; perhaps TRBD1 as D (5 bases). The CDR3 runs to 13 residues. CDR1 and CDR2 from the germline V gene are MDHEN and SYDVKM. Trimming shortened V by 3 bases and J by 6 bases, and 11 bases separated the two germline ends. The chain's CDR3 is CASSFTGKDGYTF. CDR3 nucleotide sequence: TGTGCCAGCAGTTTCACAGGCAAGGATGGCTACACCTTC.

The chain links TRBV6-2 or TRBV6-3 to TRBJ2-5, with 11 bases lining up with TRBD2. This CDR3 has 19 amino acids. V was pared by 3 bases and J by 6 bases, with 18 bases of the junction left unmatched. Germline loops: CDR1 MNHEY, CDR2 SVGEGT. The CDR3 protein is CASSYRPIAGGPMEKTQYF. Written as DNA, the CDR3 is TGTGCCAGCAGTTATCGGCCGATAGCGGGGGGGCCGATGGAAAAGACCCAGTACTTC.

J is TRBJ1-1 and V is TRBV19, with a possible D match to TRBD1 (6 bases). CDR3 length equals 14 residues. The V gene lost 7 bases and the J gene lost 1 base, with 13 bases spanning the gap. The V gene's germline CDR1 is LNHDA and CDR2 SQIVND (reference sequence). DNA for the CDR3: TGTGCCAGTATGGAGGGACACGCGAACACTGAAGCTTTCTTT. Translated: CASMEGHANTEAFF.

In its sample, this clonotype was seen many times. The chain combines TRBV25-1 with TRBJ2-7; a possible D gene is TRBD1 (5 bases). CDR3 size: 15 residues. Germline CDR1 is MGHDK and CDR2 is SYGVNS. The V end was cut by 2 bases, the J end by 7 bases, with 18 bases between. The CDR3 DNA sequence: TGTGCCAGCAGTGAAGGGTGGCAGGGCGTGGGGGAGCAGTACTTC. Amino acid sequence: CASSEGWQGVGEQYF.

In its sample, this clonotype was seen many times. The chain links TRBV27 to TRBJ2-6; D call uncertain. Trimming removed 5 bases at V and 0 bases at J, with 11 bases between. This CDR3 is built from 16 residues. Germline V gene data show CDR1 as MNHEY and CDR2 as SMNVEV (reference sequence). CDR3 in DNA: TGTGCCAGCAGTGGTTATGTGGGCTCTGGGGCCAACGTCCTGACTTTC. Its protein is CASSGYVGSGANVLTF.

Written as DNA, the CDR3 is TGCGCCAGCAGCCAAGAAGGGAACAGGAACACTGAAGCTTTCTTT. Its translation: CASSQEGNRNTEAFF. The chain employs TRBV4-1 and TRBJ1-1; D gene ambiguous. Germline V CDR1 and CDR2: MGHRA, YSYEKL. The CDR3 runs 15 residues. The ends were cut back, 0 bases at V and 1 base at J, with 9 bases in the middle.